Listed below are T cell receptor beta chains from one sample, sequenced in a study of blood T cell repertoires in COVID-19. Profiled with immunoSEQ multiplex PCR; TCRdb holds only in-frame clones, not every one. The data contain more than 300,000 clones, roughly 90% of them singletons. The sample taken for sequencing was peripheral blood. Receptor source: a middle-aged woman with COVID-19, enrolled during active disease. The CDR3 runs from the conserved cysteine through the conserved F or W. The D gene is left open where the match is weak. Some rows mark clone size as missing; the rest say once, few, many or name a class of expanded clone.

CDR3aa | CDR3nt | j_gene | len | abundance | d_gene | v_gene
CASSGGDGNTEAFF | TGTGCCAGCAGCGGGGGGGACGGAAACACTGAAGCTTTCTTT | TRBJ1-1 | 14 | NA | NA | TRBV5-4
CASSQRRTEAFF | TGTGCCAGCAGCCAACGCCGGACTGAAGCTTTCTTT | TRBJ1-1 | 12 | NA | NA | TRBV7-2
CASSQFLQETQYF | TGTGCCAGCAGCCAATTTCTCCAAGAGACCCAGTACTTC | TRBJ2-5 | 13 | NA | NA | TRBV14
CASSPSGERQETQYF | TGTGCCAGCAGCCCCAGCGGGGAGCGGCAAGAGACCCAGTACTTC | TRBJ2-5 | 15 | once | TRBD2 | TRBV7-3
CASSLLDRVRGNTIYF | TGTGCCAGCAGCTTGCTTGACAGGGTACGAGGAAACACCATATATTTT | TRBJ1-3 | 16 | NA | TRBD1 | TRBV11-2
CASSLLGGNYGYTF | TGTGCCAGCAGTTTATTGGGGGGAAACTATGGCTACACCTTC | TRBJ1-2 | 14 | NA | NA | TRBV28
CASSLVAGGNYGYTF | TGCGCCAGCAGCTTGGTGGCAGGGGGTAACTATGGCTACACCTTC | TRBJ1-2 | 15 | NA | TRBD1 | TRBV5-1
CASSWRTGGTDTQYF | TGTGCCAGCAGTTGGAGGACAGGGGGCACAGATACGCAGTATTTT | TRBJ2-3 | 15 | NA | TRBD1 | TRBV7-2
CASSRQVNTEAFF | TGCGCCAGCAGCCGGCAGGTGAACACTGAAGCTTTCTTT | TRBJ1-1 | 13 | NA | NA | TRBV4-3
CASSHRDTSSYEQYF | TGTGCCAGCAGCCACCGGGACACCAGCTCCTACGAGCAGTACTTC | TRBJ2-7 | 15 | NA | NA | TRBV7-9
CASSYSTANNEQFF | TGTGCCAGCAGTTACTCGACAGCCAACAATGAGCAGTTCTTC | TRBJ2-1 | 14 | NA | NA | TRBV6-6
CASSLQGASPLHF | TGTGCCAGCAGTCTACAGGGGGCCTCACCCCTCCACTTT | TRBJ1-6 | 13 | few | TRBD1 | TRBV12-3/TRBV12-4
CASSPGQGGSPLHF | TGTGCCAGCAGCCCCGGACAGGGTGGCTCACCCCTCCACTTT | TRBJ1-6 | 14 | few | TRBD1 | TRBV11-1
CASSRAPRGGYTF | TGCGCCAGCAGCCGAGCTCCCAGGGGTGGCTACACCTTC | TRBJ1-2 | 13 | NA | NA | TRBV4-3
CASSLGTGNEKLFF | TGTGCCAGCAGCTTGGGGACAGGGAATGAAAAACTGTTTTTT | TRBJ1-4 | 14 | NA | TRBD1 | TRBV5-6